The next 27 T cell receptor beta chains were all read from a single sample in a study of pediatric ulcerative colitis (dated 2019 in TCRdb). During colonoscopy, one to two pinch biopsies were obtained from the rectum for research purposes. Libraries were built with the immunoSEQ multiplex PCR assay. What TCRdb holds here is the immuneACCESS table cut down to in-frame rearrangements. Part of the clones is not present; checked against another copy, under half of the missing clones reflect an unresolved V gene, and the others are unexplained. The sample data list about 16,000 clones, and 80% of these were observed just once. Of the sample, 6% to 9.5% falls within the top ten clones. The source material was gut tissue. These TCRs come from a boy aged 10-17 years who was a control in a study of pediatric ulcerative colitis.

The CDR3 loop is CASSDGQDTDTQYF. The DNA of the CDR3 is TGTGCCAGCAGTGACGGACAGGACACAGATACGCAGTATTTT. The chain uses TRBV6-4 and TRBJ2-3, with 7 bases aligning to TRBD1. Germline-derived CDR1 and CDR2 are MRHNA and SNTAGT. The CDR3 has 14 amino acids. The trim removed 2 bases at V and 2 bases at J, leaving 1 base unmatched.

The chain carries TRBV9 and TRBJ1-6; 7 bases line up with TRBD1. Germline assignment: CDR1 SGDLS and CDR2 YYNGEE. The CDR3 totals 16 residues. The V and J ends lost 0 bases and 3 bases, in that order; junction bases with no gene match: 3. For the CDR3, the DNA is TGTGCCAGCAGCGTAGCTTGGGACAGCTATAATTCACCCCTCCACTTT. Translating it yields CASSVAWDSYNSPLHF.

The CDR3 nucleotides are TGTGCCAGTAGTCACATCCAGGGTGAGCAGTTCTTC. It translates to CASSHIQGEQFF. The chain is built from TRBV19 and TRBJ2-1; TRBD1 is a possible D gene (5 bases). The V and J ends lost 5 bases and 9 bases respectively, with 11 bases between them. CDR3 length: 12 amino acids. Germline V gene data show CDR1 as LNHDA and CDR2 as SQIVND (reference sequence). The whole variable domain, remainder taken from reference TRBV19 and TRBJ2-1, is DGGITQSPKYLFRKEGQNVTLSCEQNLNHDAMYWYRQDPGQGLRLIYYSQIVNDFQKGDIAEGYSVSREKKESFPLTVTSAQKNPTAFYLCASSHIQGEQFFGPGTRLTVL.

The genes are TRBV5-1 and TRBJ2-2; 8 bases match TRBD1. The CDR3 is made up of 15 amino acids. Germline V CDR1 and CDR2: SGHRS, YFSETQ. V shed 4 bases, J shed 4 bases, and the junction held 6 bases outside the gene matches. The CDR3 is CASSQLTGGTGELFF. The CDR3, as DNA: TGCGCCAGCAGCCAACTAACAGGGGGCACCGGGGAGCTGTTTTTT.

The chain uses TRBV19 and TRBJ2-3; possible D gene TRBD1, 6 bases. CDR1 and CDR2 from the germline V gene are LNHDA and SQIVND (reference sequence). Trimming removed 7 bases from V and 0 bases from J, with 14 bases in between. This CDR3 spans 15 amino acids. Here the CDR3 reads CASTPGATSTDTQYF. The CDR3 region has the DNA TGTGCCAGTACGCCAGGGGCTACTAGCACAGATACGCAGTATTTT.

V gene TRBV23-1 combines with J gene TRBJ2-3; 8 bases match TRBD1. TRBV23-1 is an ORF for which the function is uncertain. The CDR3 is 13 residues long. V lost 3 bases and J lost 5; bases outside the gene matches: 1. In DNA form, the CDR3 reads TGCGCCAGCAGTCAGACAGGGGTAGATACGCAGTATTTT. It is translated as CASSQTGVDTQYF.

This clone was found a few times. This chain links TRBV18 with TRBJ1-2; D uncertain. Between the trimmed V and J ends, which lost 2 bases and 4 bases, there was a span of 8 bases. CDR1 is KGHSH, CDR2 LQKENI, per germline. The CDR3 contains 13 residues. CDR3 sequence: CASSPDGAYGYTF. CDR3 DNA: TGTGCCAGCTCACCAGACGGAGCCTATGGCTACACCTTC.

The chain has TRBV7-2 and TRBJ2-6; D is unclear. The V end lost 5 bases, the J end lost 0 bases, and 14 bases lay between the germline ends. CDR1 is SGHTA, CDR2 FQGNSA, per germline. The CDR3 sequence is 17 residues long. CDR3 DNA: TGTGCCAGCAGCATCAACGGATTAGGCTCTGGGGCCAACGTCCTGACTTTC. This translates into CASSINGLGSGANVLTF.

This clone was picked up one time. V and J are TRBV5-4 and TRBJ1-5; the D is unclear. Germline CDR1 is SGHNT and CDR2 is YYREEE (reference sequence). With 0 bases removed from V and 4 bases from J, the gap between germline ends came to 8 bases. The CDR3 is 14 residues long. The CDR3 DNA follows: TGTGCCAGCAGCTTGGGGCCCGGGAATCAGCCCCAGCATTTT. Translating gives CASSLGPGNQPQHF.

The V and J genes are TRBV29-1 and TRBJ2-7; TRBD1 might be the D (6 bases). From germline, CDR1 is SQVTM and CDR2 ANQGSEA. The CDR3 has 15 residues. The V and J ends lost 7 bases and 0 bases respectively, with 19 bases between them. The CDR3 DNA follows: TGCAGCGCCGAAATACGAACAGGGAGCTCCTACGAGCAGTACTTC. Its protein product is CSAEIRTGSSYEQYF.

J is TRBJ2-7 and V is TRBV9, with no clear D. CDR3 length: 13 residues. V lost 0 bases and J lost 6, with 10 bases in between. Germline values: CDR1 SGDLS, CDR2 YYNGEE. The CDR3 DNA reads as TGTGCCAGCAGCGTAGCCCCCTCCCCCGAGCAGTACTTC. Translation gives CASSVAPSPEQYF.

V gene TRBV18 combines with J gene TRBJ1-4, with D unclear. Germline-derived CDR1 and CDR2 are KGHSH and LQKENI. V lost 3 bases and J lost 4, with 6 bases in between. This CDR3 contains 13 residues. CDR3 sequence reads: CASSPEDNEKLFF. CDR3 sequence (DNA): TGTGCCAGCTCACCGGAAGATAATGAAAAACTGTTTTTT.

This clone appeared a single time. The CDR3 is CASSRSGRGATDTQYF. In DNA, the CDR3 is TGCGCCAGCAGTCGGTCGGGCAGGGGGGCGACAGATACGCAGTATTTT. The chain recombines TRBV10-1 with TRBJ2-3, with a possible D match to TRBD1 (7 bases). CDR1 and CDR2 (germline): WNHNN, SYGVQD (reference sequence). CDR3 length equals 16 residues. V lost 5 bases to trimming and J lost 3 bases, with 18 bases between them.

The genes are TRBV30 and TRBJ1-1; 8 bases fit TRBD1. The V gene's germline CDR1 is GTSNPN and CDR2 SVGIG (reference sequence). V lost 0 bases, J lost 5 bases, and 8 bases stayed unmatched. This CDR3 has 15 residues. Here the CDR3 reads CAWSVPGQGWTEAFF. CDR3 nucleotide sequence: TGTGCCTGGAGTGTTCCAGGACAGGGATGGACTGAAGCTTTCTTT.

The chain's CDR3 is CAITGDRYEQYF. The CDR3 nucleotides read TGTGCCATCACCGGTGACAGATACGAGCAGTACTTC. The chain carries TRBV10-3 and TRBJ2-7, with a tentative D call TRBD1 (5 bases). There are 12 residues in the CDR3. Germline V lookup: CDR1 ENHRY, CDR2 SYGVKD. V was shortened by 7 bases and J by 4 bases, with 11 bases between the two germline ends.

By sample fraction, this clone is medium-sized (0.01 to 0.1%). V gene TRBV6-5 combines with J gene TRBJ1-1, with a tentative D call TRBD1 (6 bases). V was clipped by 6 bases and J by 11 bases, with 22 bases between them. The CDR3 covers 14 residues. CDR1 is MNHEY, CDR2 SVGAGI, per germline. In DNA, the CDR3 is TGTGCCAGCAGCCCCCTTCAGGGGAGGACAATCGCTTTCTTT. This encodes CASSPLQGRTIAFF.

The CDR3 here is CASSQDRTSGPKNIQYF. As DNA, the CDR3 is TGCGCCAGCAGCCAAGATCGAACTAGCGGCCCCAAAAACATTCAGTACTTC. The chain has TRBV4-1 and TRBJ2-4; 8 positions agree with TRBD2. The CDR3 is 17 amino acids. V was pared by 0 bases and J by 2 bases, with 6 bases of the junction left unmatched. Germline assignment: CDR1 MGHRA and CDR2 YSYEKL.

The J gene is TRBJ2-1, the V gene TRBV7-2, with D possibly matching TRBD1 (6 bases). Germline CDR1 and CDR2: SGHTA and FQGNSA. V lost 4 bases and J 6 bases, leaving 13 bases between the germline ends. CDR3 length: 14 residues. The CDR3, as DNA: TGTGCCAGCAGCTCCCTTGGACAGTTCAATGAGCAGTTCTTC. It translates to CASSSLGQFNEQFF.

The V call is TRBV25-1, the J call TRBJ2-5; TRBD1 is a possible D gene (5 bases). CDR1 and CDR2 (germline): MGHDK, SYGVNS. This CDR3 comprises 14 residues. V was pared by 0 bases and J by 5 bases, with 10 bases between. CDR3 sequence: CASSEYQGRETQYF. The CDR3 DNA is TGTGCCAGCAGTGAATACCAGGGTCGGGAGACCCAGTACTTC.

V usage is TRBV9 and J usage is TRBJ1-3, with D perhaps matching TRBD1 (6 bases). The CDR3 is 14 residues long. V was pared by 0 bases and J by 2 bases, with 6 bases between. In germline, CDR1 is SGDLS, CDR2 YYNGEE. CDR3 protein: CASSVGGPGNTIYF. The CDR3 DNA is TGTGCCAGCAGCGTAGGGGGGCCTGGAAACACCATATATTTT.

The rearrangement uses TRBV7-9 and TRBJ2-7; D gene unclear. Deletions cut 2 bases from V and 2 bases from J, with 10 bases between. This CDR3 is 14 amino acids long. Germline values: CDR1 SEHNR, CDR2 FQNEAQ (reference sequence). CDR3 coding DNA: TGTGCCAGCAGCTTACCCGGCACTCCCTACGAGCAGTACTTC. It is translated as CASSLPGTPYEQYF.

J is TRBJ1-1 and V is TRBV30; D is uncertain. Germline CDR1 GTSNPN, CDR2 SVGIG (reference sequence). The CDR3 loop spans 16 amino acids. V dropped 4 bases and J dropped 6 bases, with 24 bases sitting between them. The CDR3 spells CAWKISGRPSGSEAFF. The DNA for the CDR3 is TGTGCCTGGAAAATTTCGGGGAGACCGAGTGGGTCTGAAGCTTTCTTT.

This clone was seen more than once but under ten times. This chain joins TRBV7-2 and TRBJ1-5; perhaps TRBD1 as D (5 bases). The V and J ends lost 4 bases and 3 bases respectively, with 16 bases between them. The CDR3 length is 16 residues. Germline loops: CDR1 SGHTA, CDR2 FQGNSA. The CDR3 region has the DNA TGTGCCAGCAGCTCGATGCCCGTAGGGGACAATCAGCCCCAGCATTTT. It translates to CASSSMPVGDNQPQHF.

This clone was detected only once. The chain couples TRBV19 to TRBJ1-2; 7 bases fit TRBD1. The CDR3 is made up of 16 amino acids. Per the germline V gene, CDR1 is LNHDA and CDR2 is SQIVND (reference sequence). Trimming removed 6 bases from V and 1 base from J; junction bases left unmatched: 11. CDR3 in amino acids: CASRGPRTGLNYGYTF. DNA of the CDR3: TGTGCCAGTAGGGGCCCTCGGACAGGCCTTAACTATGGCTACACCTTC.

The chain combines TRBV5-4 with TRBJ2-2, with D perhaps assigned TRBD1 or TRBD2 (5 bases each). Per germline, CDR1 SGHNT and CDR2 YYREEE (reference sequence). The CDR3 is 15 amino acids. Trimming cost V 3 bases and J 5 bases, with 14 bases left between them. Here the CDR3 reads CASSWESGATGELFF. CDR3 nucleotide sequence: TGTGCCAGCAGCTGGGAGTCTGGGGCAACCGGGGAGCTGTTTTTT.

This chain joins TRBV5-8 and TRBJ1-5; TRBD1 matches at 9 bases. The CDR3 length is 15 residues. J lost 5 bases, V lost 0 bases, and 3 bases had no gene match. Germline V gives CDR1 SGHTS, CDR2 YDEGEE. The DNA of the CDR3 is TGTGCCAGCAGCTTGGGGACAGGGGAAGATCAGCCCCAGCATTTT. Translating it yields CASSLGTGEDQPQHF.

This rearrangement joins TRBV2 to TRBJ1-1, with unresolved D. The CDR3 has 11 residues. V was shortened by 6 bases and J by 0 bases, with 2 bases between the two germline ends. Per germline, CDR1 SNHLY and CDR2 FYNNEI. CDR3 nucleotide sequence: TGTGCCAGCAGAGTGAACACTGAAGCTTTCTTT. Amino acid sequence: CASRVNTEAFF. The variable domain in full, with the rest retrieved from reference TRBV2 and TRBJ1-1, is EPEVTQTPSHQVTQMGQEVILRCVPISNHLYFYWYRQILGQKVEFLVSFYNNEISEKSEIFDDQFSVERPDGSNFTLKIRSTKLEDSAMYFCASRVNTEAFFGQGTRLTVV.